The 2 T cell receptor beta chains in this list originate from one sample, sequenced in a study of immune heterogeneity within non-small cell lung tumors. Multiplex PCR employing 32 V and 13 J primers generated amplicons of the TCR beta CDR3. TCRdb reanalysed the multiplex PCR reads using MiXCR and keeps one entry per CDR3 protein. The sample holds 2,500 to 3,500 distinct CDR3 sequences, around 40% seen once. Genomic DNA from bulk tumor acted as the template, and around 0.55 ug was loaded per sample. Far-apart biopsies, several per primary tumor, were taken during surgery. Patients had untreated, newly diagnosed non-small cell lung cancer and underwent curative surgery. Sequencing was performed on lung tumor tissue. The source is a man aged 60-69 years with non-small cell lung cancer.

Comment on this clonotype: A much larger clone sits a single nucleotide away, making a read error possible. Given the absence of the conserved phenylalanine or tryptophan at the CDR3 end, a read error is likely. The chain recombines TRBV5-8 with TRBJ2-6; D possibly corresponds to TRBD2 (5 bases). CDR3 length equals 15 residues. The V and J ends lost 4 bases and 0 bases respectively, with 8 bases between them. Germline V gene lookup returns CDR1 SGHTS and CDR2 YDEGEE. CDR3 residues: CASSRGNSGANVLTL. DNA of the CDR3: TGTGCCAGCAGCAGAGGGAACTCTGGGGCCAACGTCCTGACTTTA.

As to this clonotype: A read error is possible here, since a much larger clone lies one base away. The rearrangement joins TRBV18 to TRBJ1-2; tentatively, D is TRBD1 (5 bases). The CDR3 spans 14 residues. Germline V lookup: CDR1 KGHSH, CDR2 LQKENI. The CDR3 DNA is TGTGCCAGCTCACCTTTAGGCGAGGGGTATGTCTACACCTTC. This sequence encodes CASSPLGEGYVYTF.